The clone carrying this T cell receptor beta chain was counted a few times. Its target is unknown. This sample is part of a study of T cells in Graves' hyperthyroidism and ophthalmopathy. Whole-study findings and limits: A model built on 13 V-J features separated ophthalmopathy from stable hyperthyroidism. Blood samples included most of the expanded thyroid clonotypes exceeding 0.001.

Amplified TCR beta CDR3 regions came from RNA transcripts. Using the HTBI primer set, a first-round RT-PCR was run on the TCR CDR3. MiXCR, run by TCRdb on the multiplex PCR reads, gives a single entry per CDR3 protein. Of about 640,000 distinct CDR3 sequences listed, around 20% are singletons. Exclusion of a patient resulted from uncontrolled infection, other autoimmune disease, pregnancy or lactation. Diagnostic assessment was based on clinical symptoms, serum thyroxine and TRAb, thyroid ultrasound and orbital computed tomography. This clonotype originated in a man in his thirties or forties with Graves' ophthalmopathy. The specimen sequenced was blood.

CDR3 residues: CSVERQGGTEAFF. The CDR3 DNA is TGCAGCGTTGAGCGGCAGGGAGGCACTGAAGCTTTCTTT. The chain combines TRBV29-1 with TRBJ1-1, with D maybe TRBD1 (5 bases). The CDR3 is made up of 13 amino acids. Trimming shortened V by 3 bases and J by 4 bases, and 12 bases separated the two germline ends. From germline, CDR1 is SQVTM and CDR2 ANQGSEA. The complete variable domain, with remaining parts taken from reference TRBV29-1 and TRBJ1-1, reads SAVISQKPSRDICQRGTSLTIQCQVDSQVTMMFWYRQQPGQSLTLIATANQGSEATYESGFVIDKFPISRPNLTFSTLTVSNMSPEDSSIYLCSVERQGGTEAFFGQGTRLTVV.